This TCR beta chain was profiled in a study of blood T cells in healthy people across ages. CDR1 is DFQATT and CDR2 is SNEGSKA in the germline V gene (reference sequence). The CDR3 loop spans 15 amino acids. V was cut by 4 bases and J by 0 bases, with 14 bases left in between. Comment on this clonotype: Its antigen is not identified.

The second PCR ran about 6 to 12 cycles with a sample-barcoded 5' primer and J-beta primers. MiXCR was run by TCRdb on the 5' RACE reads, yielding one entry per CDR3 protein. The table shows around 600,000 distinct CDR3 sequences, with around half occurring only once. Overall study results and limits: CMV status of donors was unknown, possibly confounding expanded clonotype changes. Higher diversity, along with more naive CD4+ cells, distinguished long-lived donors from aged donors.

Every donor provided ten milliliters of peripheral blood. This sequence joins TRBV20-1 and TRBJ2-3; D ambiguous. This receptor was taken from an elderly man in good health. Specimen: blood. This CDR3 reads CSAMRLASSTDTQYF. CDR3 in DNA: TGCAGTGCTATGAGGTTGGCCTCAAGCACAGATACGCAGTATTTT.